This T cell receptor (beta chain) emerged from a study of blood T cell repertoires in COVID-19. Across the whole study: From the United States, Italy and Spain came samples of acute and convalescent COVID-19.

The data were produced by immunoSEQ multiplex PCR, yet TCRdb's version contains in-frame clones alone and is incomplete. The sample includes about 140,000 clones, 75% to 85% seen only once; the top ten take roughly 2.9%. This clone has a single count. With 8 bases clipped from V and 10 bases from J, the junction kept 7 bases outside the gene matches. The length of the CDR3 is 13 residues. This sequence joins TRBV12-3 or TRBV12-4 and TRBJ1-6, with TRBD1 matching 8 bases. This TCR derives from a man aged 45 to 65 with acute or convalescent COVID-19. The sequencing input was peripheral blood. CDR3 nucleotides: TGTGCCAGCCAAGGAACAGGGGGATCACCCCTCCACTTT. Translated, it gives CASQGTGGSPLHF.